The 17 T cell receptor beta chains below come from one sample, sequenced in a study of blood T cell repertoires in COVID-19. Clones were sequenced by immunoSEQ multiplex PCR, and TCRdb holds only the in-frame ones, with some missing. There are around 61,000 clones in the sample; about 81% occur only once, and approximately 15% lies in the top ten. Specimen: peripheral blood. The receptors come from an elderly man with acute or convalescent COVID-19.

The rearrangement uses TRBV3-1 (or the pseudogene TRBV3-2) and TRBJ2-7; 7 bases agree with TRBD2. CDR3 length: 14 residues. V was pared by 4 bases and J by 3 bases, with 6 bases of the junction left unmatched. CDR1 is LGHDT and CDR2 is YNNKEL in the germline V gene (reference sequence). CDR3 residues: CASSRGGAYYEQYF. In DNA form, the CDR3 reads TGTGCCAGCAGCCGGGGGGGTGCGTACTACGAGCAGTACTTC.

The genes are TRBV7-2 and TRBJ1-2; tentative D call: TRBD1 (6 bases). The CDR3 has 14 residues. V was clipped by 1 base and J by 5 bases, with 11 bases between them. Germline V gives CDR1 SGHTA, CDR2 FQGNSA. CDR3: CASSLERTVYGYTF. DNA of the CDR3: TGTGCCAGCAGCTTAGAGAGGACAGTGTATGGCTACACCTTC.

V usage is TRBV19 and J usage is TRBJ2-1; 9 nucleotides match TRBD1. The CDR3 length is 13 residues. The junction had 2 bases not matched to a gene; V was cut back by 4 bases and J by 7 bases. Germline CDR1 and CDR2: LNHDA and SQIVND (reference sequence). CDR3 DNA sequence: TGTGCCAGTAGTACGGGGACAGGGAATGAGCAGTTCTTC. This encodes CASSTGTGNEQFF.

V usage is TRBV29-1 and J usage is TRBJ1-1; 8 nucleotides match TRBD1. This CDR3 is built from 13 residues. CDR1 SQVTM and CDR2 ANQGSEA come from the germline V gene. The ends lost 4 bases at V and 4 bases at J; junction bases unmatched: 5. CDR3 residues: CSVALTGGTEAFF. CDR3 bases: TGCAGCGTTGCCCTCACAGGGGGCACTGAAGCTTTCTTT.

The chain is built from TRBV25-1 and TRBJ2-3; 8 bases agree with TRBD2. V trimming: 4 bases; J trimming: 0 bases; junction bases outside the gene matches: 12. The CDR3 runs 18 residues. Looked up from germline, CDR1 is MGHDK and CDR2 is SYGVNS. DNA of the CDR3: TGTGCCAGCAGTGGGGCCCCCCCAGCGGGGGATAGCACAGATACGCAGTATTTT. This gives the protein CASSGAPPAGDSTDTQYF.

V is TRBV4-2 and J is TRBJ2-5; tentatively, D is TRBD2 (7 bases). The V and J ends lost 0 bases and 2 bases respectively, with 13 bases between them. The CDR3 totals 16 residues. Germline V gene lookup returns CDR1 LGHNA and CDR2 YNFKEQ. CDR3 protein: CASSQERRGGQETQYF. In DNA, the CDR3 is TGTGCCAGCAGCCAAGAACGCAGGGGAGGGCAAGAGACCCAGTACTTC.

This clone appeared a few times. The J gene is TRBJ2-7, the V gene TRBV5-1; 8 bases align to TRBD1. J lost 3 bases, V lost 1 base, and 3 bases had no gene match. Germline CDR1 and CDR2: SGHRS and YFSETQ. CDR3 size: 14 residues. The CDR3: CASSLITGGYEQYF. CDR3 DNA: TGCGCCAGCAGCTTGATTACAGGGGGCTACGAGCAGTACTTC.

The V and J genes are TRBV19 and TRBJ2-3; tentatively, D is TRBD2 (6 bases). The CDR3 spans 15 residues. Trimming pared 3 bases from V and 2 bases from J, leaving 12 bases between. Per germline, CDR1 LNHDA and CDR2 SQIVND (reference sequence). In DNA form, the CDR3 reads TGTGCCAGTAGTATTATGCGGGGCCTCACAGATACGCAGTATTTT. Translated: CASSIMRGLTDTQYF. The complete variable domain, with remaining parts taken from reference TRBV19 and TRBJ2-3, reads DGGITQSPKYLFRKEGQNVTLSCEQNLNHDAMYWYRQDPGQGLRLIYYSQIVNDFQKGDIAEGYSVSREKKESFPLTVTSAQKNPTAFYLCASSIMRGLTDTQYFGPGTRLTVL.

This chain joins TRBV7-8 and TRBJ2-7, with D maybe TRBD1 (5 bases). Germline values: CDR1 SGHVS, CDR2 FQNEAQ. The CDR3 is 13 amino acids. With 1 base removed from V and 2 bases from J, the gap between germline ends came to 6 bases. The CDR3 DNA follows: TGTGCCAGCAGCTTAGAAGGGGCCTACGAGCAGTACTTC. It codes for CASSLEGAYEQYF.

This clone was seen once. The chain employs TRBV7-9 and TRBJ1-1; D might be TRBD1 (6 bases). The germline V and J ends were trimmed by 6 bases and 4 bases, with 18 bases remaining between them. This CDR3 is 15 amino acids long. Germline lookup yields CDR1 SEHNR and CDR2 FQNEAQ (reference sequence). CDR3 residues: CASSPRGGGGTEAFF. As DNA, the CDR3 is TGTGCCAGCAGTCCTCGGGGAGGGGGAGGCACTGAAGCTTTCTTT. The full variable domain, with the rest looked up from reference TRBV7-9 and TRBJ1-1, is DTGVSQNPRHKITKRGQNVTFRCDPISEHNRLYWYRQTLGQGPEFLTYFQNEAQLEKSRLLSDRFSAERPKGSFSTLEIQRTEQGDSAMYLCASSPRGGGGTEAFFGQGTRLTVV.

The chain is built from TRBV7-3 and TRBJ2-1, with 9 nucleotides matching TRBD2. Germline CDR1 reads SGHTA; CDR2 reads FQGTGA. Germline trimming cut 2 bases from V and 6 bases from J; bases unmatched to any gene: 2. This CDR3 has 14 amino acids. CDR3 sequence (DNA): TGTGCCAGCAGCTTAGCGGGAGGGCCCAATGAGCAGTTCTTC. Translated: CASSLAGGPNEQFF.

This clone was detected a few times. This chain uses TRBV19 with TRBJ2-7; D may be TRBD1 (5 bases). V was pared by 4 bases and J by 3 bases, with 10 bases between. The CDR3 loop spans 13 amino acids. The germline CDR1 and CDR2 sequences are LNHDA and SQIVND (reference sequence). The CDR3 DNA is TGTGCCAGTAGTACAGGGTCCTACTACGAGCAGTACTTC. Amino acid sequence: CASSTGSYYEQYF.

The CDR3 is CASSSSGTGPDTQYF. For the CDR3, the DNA is TGCGCCAGCAGCTCCTCCGGGACAGGGCCAGATACGCAGTATTTT. The chain is built from TRBV5-1 and TRBJ2-3; 9 bases fit TRBD1. From germline, CDR1 is SGHRS and CDR2 YFSETQ. Germline trimming cut 3 bases from V and 4 bases from J; bases unmatched to any gene: 6. This CDR3 comprises 15 residues.

This sequence joins TRBV10-3 and TRBJ2-3; 7 bases line up with TRBD2. The CDR3 runs to 15 residues. Germline trimming cut 0 bases from V and 5 bases from J; bases unmatched to any gene: 5. The V gene's germline CDR1 is ENHRY and CDR2 SYGVKD. CDR3 DNA sequence: TGTGCCATCAGTGAGTCAGGGAGGGAGAGAGATACGCAGTATTTT. Protein: CAISESGRERDTQYF.

This chain uses TRBV4-1 with TRBJ2-2, with D perhaps matching TRBD1 (5 bases). With 0 bases removed from V and 4 bases from J, the gap between germline ends came to 9 bases. Germline V gene lookup returns CDR1 MGHRA and CDR2 YSYEKL. CDR3 length: 15 residues. CDR3 DNA: TGCGCCAGCAGCCAAGACAGGGTGGTCACCGGGGAGCTGTTTTTT. Residues: CASSQDRVVTGELFF.

The V call is TRBV19, the J call TRBJ1-5; a weak D match, TRBD1 (5 bases). The CDR3 is 15 amino acids. Looked up from germline, CDR1 is LNHDA and CDR2 is SQIVND (reference sequence). The ends were cut back, 5 bases at V and 6 bases at J, with 17 bases in the middle. CDR3 in DNA: TGTGCCAGTAGTTTTGGACACCTTGAATCTCAGCCCCAGCATTTT. Protein sequence: CASSFGHLESQPQHF.

V is TRBV24-1 and J is TRBJ1-2; no clear D. Trimming shortened V by 2 bases and J by 8 bases, and 5 bases separated the two germline ends. This CDR3 is 11 amino acids long. Germline V CDR1 and CDR2: KGHDR, SFDVKD. CDR3 sequence (DNA): TGTGCCACCAGTGATTCCCGGGGCTACACCTTC. This gives the protein CATSDSRGYTF.